This section outlines one T cell receptor (beta chain) sequence together with its context. The sample originates from a study of T cell responses to AZD1222 COVID-19 vaccine. Only in-frame clones appear in the TCRdb table, and some are missing; sequencing was by immunoSEQ multiplex PCR. The sample has 90,000 to 120,000 clones, roughly 87% seen once. The CDR3 is made up of 13 amino acids. Trimming removed 9 bases at V and 0 bases at J, with 8 bases between. CDR1 KGHDR and CDR2 SFDVKD come from the germline V gene. The sequencing here drew on peripheral blood, taken on day 0 of AZD1222 vaccination. The V call is TRBV24-1, the J call TRBJ1-3, with D perhaps matching TRBD1 (5 bases). This TCR was sampled from an adult in good health. As DNA, the CDR3 is TGTGCCACCGAGGGGAACTCTGGAAACACCATATATTTT. This encodes CATEGNSGNTIYF.